This T cell receptor (beta chain) was captured in a study of STAT3 mutations in large granular lymphocyte leukemia. Study-wide results and limits: Samples missed the first appearance of the clone. Every T-cell large granular lymphocyte leukemia patient had at least one immunodominant TCR beta clonotype.

Here immunoSEQ multiplex PCR was the method, and the copy in TCRdb shows in-frame clones only, minus some. The table has about 34,000 clones, approximately 86% seen once. V was pared by 2 bases and J by 4 bases, with 6 bases between. Germline lookup yields CDR1 GTSNPN and CDR2 SVGIG (reference sequence). This CDR3 contains 12 residues. On this clone itself: What it recognizes is unknown.

This sequence originates from a man between 60 and 75 years old with T-cell large granular lymphocyte leukemia. Some clones in this sample may be carry-over from other donors' samples. The V and J genes are TRBV30 and TRBJ2-1; D gene unclear. The sequenced material came from peripheral blood mononuclear cells. The CDR3 nucleotides are TGTGCCTGGAGTAGGAGATACAATGAGCAGTTCTTC. Protein sequence: CAWSRRYNEQFF.